These 28 T cell receptor beta chains originate from one sample sequenced in a study of blood T cells in healthy people across ages. A second PCR, run for roughly 7 to 11 cycles, used a sample-barcoded 5' primer plus a J-beta primer mix. TCRdb re-called the 5' RACE reads through MiXCR, storing one row per CDR3 protein. There are roughly 1,300,000 distinct CDR3 sequences in the sample; almost 60% occur only once, and 6.7% lies in the top ten. Material for sequencing was blood. The receptors here all came from a man between 18 and 29 years old in good health.

Note on this clonotype: A read error may account for a junction end that differs from germline. The chain combines TRBV7-9 with TRBJ2-1; tentatively, D is TRBD1 or TRBD2 (6 bases each). From germline, CDR1 is SEHNR and CDR2 FQNEAQ (reference sequence). The CDR3 sequence is 15 residues long. In DNA, the CDR3 is TGTGCCAGCTCGCTTTTCGGGGGCTCCTACAATGAGCAGTCCTTC. Amino acids: CASSLFGGSYNEQSF.

This rearrangement joins TRBV24-1 to TRBJ2-3; the D gene is possibly TRBD2 (5 bases). V was trimmed by 3 bases and J by 3 bases, leaving 9 bases between them. Germline values: CDR1 KGHDR, CDR2 SFDVKD. The CDR3 is 14 residues long. CDR3 DNA sequence: TGTGCCACCAGTGATCCACGGGGTACAGATACGCAGTATTTT. Its protein product is CATSDPRGTDTQYF.

The chain carries TRBV3-1 and TRBJ1-6, with D hard to call. Trimming removed 2 bases at V and 10 bases at J, with 6 bases between. CDR1 is LGHDT, CDR2 YNNKEL, per germline (reference sequence). CDR3 length: 12 residues. CDR3 bases: TGTGCCAGCAGCCAACTCGGATCACCCCTCCACTTT. As protein: CASSQLGSPLHF.

This clonotype turned up a few times. The CDR3 DNA reads TGCAGCGTTGTGACGGTGATGGAACAAGAGACCCAGTACTTC. Protein sequence: CSVVTVMEQETQYF. The chain links TRBV29-1 to TRBJ2-5; no reliable D call. The ends were cut back, 4 bases at V and 2 bases at J, with 14 bases in the middle. The CDR3 length is 14 residues. Germline loops: CDR1 SQVTM, CDR2 ANQGSEA.

The chain has TRBV7-2 and TRBJ1-4; no clear D gene. The CDR3 totals 16 residues. The V end was cut by 1 base, the J end by 6 bases, with 15 bases between. The germline CDR1 and CDR2 sequences are SGHTA and FQGNSA. The CDR3 sequence: CASSLVLTLHYEKLFF. CDR3 DNA: TGTGCCAGCAGCTTAGTCTTGACACTGCATTATGAAAAACTGTTTTTT.

The chain employs TRBV12-3 or TRBV12-4 and TRBJ2-3; D remains ambiguous. The V and J ends lost 7 bases and 4 bases respectively, with 9 bases between them. The CDR3 is made up of 12 amino acids. CDR3 nucleotides: TGTGCCAGCACCGAAAGAGCAGATACGCAGTATTTT. It specifies CASTERADTQYF.

In its sample, this clonotype was seen once. The chain uses TRBV2 and TRBJ2-7, with 7 bases lining up with TRBD2. The CDR3 is 20 amino acids. Per germline, CDR1 SNHLY and CDR2 FYNNEI. Trimming took 6 bases from V and 2 from J; bases not matched to a gene: 25. CDR3 amino acids: CASSPSLSRVGGNPAYEQYF. The CDR3, as DNA: TGTGCCAGCAGCCCCTCGTTATCCAGAGTCGGGGGGAACCCCGCCTACGAGCAGTACTTC. The whole variable domain, filled in from reference TRBV2 and TRBJ2-7, reads EPEVTQTPSHQVTQMGQEVILRCVPISNHLYFYWYRQILGQKVEFLVSFYNNEISEKSEIFDDQFSVERPDGSNFTLKIRSTKLEDSAMYFCASSPSLSRVGGNPAYEQYFGPGTRLTVT.

For this clonotype: One junction end disagrees with the germline gene, perhaps due to a read error. The chain links TRBV7-8 to TRBJ2-1; D may be TRBD2 (5 bases). Germline V lookup: CDR1 SGHVS, CDR2 FQNEAQ. CDR3 length: 13 amino acids. CDR3 DNA: TGTGCCGGCAGCCCGGACTTCTACAATGAGCAGTTCTTC. Residues: CAGSPDFYNEQFF.

This clonotype was detected a few times. In nucleotides, the CDR3 is TGTGCCATCAGTGAGAATTTCGGGACAGGGTCGGACACTGAAGCTTTCTTT. Translated: CAISENFGTGSDTEAFF. The V call is TRBV10-3, the J call TRBJ1-1, with 9 nucleotides matching TRBD1. The CDR3 totals 17 residues. Per the germline V gene, CDR1 is ENHRY and CDR2 is SYGVKD. With V trimmed by 2 bases and J by 3 bases, 10 bases remained unmatched.

This clonotype was seen only a few times. V and J are TRBV6-5 and TRBJ2-7; the D gene is possibly TRBD1 (5 bases). The end of the DNA fits TRBJ2-5 better, so the J call may be wrong. The CDR3 length is 17 residues. From germline, CDR1 is MNHEY and CDR2 SVGAGI. Written as DNA, the CDR3 is TGTGCCAGCAGTTACTCGACGGGCAGGGTTTTGTTTGAGACCCAGTACTTC. This codes for CASSYSTGRVLFETQYF.

The chain employs TRBV4-2 and TRBJ2-2; tentatively, D is TRBD1 (6 bases). There are 16 residues in the CDR3. Trimming took off 1 base at V and 8 bases at J, with 17 bases between the two ends. Looked up from germline, CDR1 is LGHNA and CDR2 is YNFKEQ. The DNA for the CDR3 is TGTGCCAGCAGCCAAGGGTCCAACAGGGTATCGGGGGAGCTGTTTTTT. Protein sequence: CASSQGSNRVSGELFF.

The V gene is TRBV7-2, the J gene TRBJ1-2; 7 bases align to TRBD1. V lost 3 bases, J lost 5 bases, and 15 bases stayed unmatched. Looked up from germline, CDR1 is SGHTA and CDR2 is FQGNSA. The CDR3 contains 17 residues. The CDR3 loop reads CASSFLGQLSPRYGYTF. CDR3 DNA sequence: TGTGCCAGCAGCTTTTTGGGACAGCTCTCACCGCGTTATGGCTACACCTTC.

The rearrangement joins TRBV29-1 to TRBJ1-5; 10 bases map to TRBD1. Trimming at V came to 6 bases and at J to 2 bases, leaving 4 bases not matched to a gene. The length of the CDR3 is 14 residues. Per germline, CDR1 SQVTM and CDR2 ANQGSEA. CDR3 in amino acids: CSVAGTGGNQPQHF. DNA for the CDR3: TGCAGCGTCGCCGGGACAGGGGGCAATCAGCCCCAGCATTTT.

This clonotype showed up just a few times. The gene calls are TRBV5-1 and TRBJ2-6, with 9 bases fitting TRBD2. This CDR3 has 18 residues. Trimming at V came to 4 bases and at J to 0 bases, leaving 8 bases not matched to a gene. Looked up from germline, CDR1 is SGHRS and CDR2 is YFSETQ. The CDR3 region is CASSIRLAALSGANVLTF. The CDR3 DNA sequence: TGCGCCAGCAGCATTAGACTAGCGGCGCTCTCTGGGGCCAACGTCCTGACTTTC.

This clonotype has a count of ten or more. The V gene is TRBV12-3 or TRBV12-4, the J gene TRBJ2-7; 9 positions match TRBD2. V dropped 7 bases and J dropped 4; count of bases not matched to a gene: 2. The CDR3 consists of 12 residues. The CDR3 DNA reads as TGTGCCAGCATGGGACTAGCTTACGAGCAGTACTTC. Amino acid sequence: CASMGLAYEQYF.

CDR3 sequence: CSVDEALNTEAFF. DNA of the CDR3: TGCAGCGTTGACGAGGCCTTGAACACTGAAGCTTTCTTT. The chain carries TRBV29-1 and TRBJ1-1; D not certain. The CDR3 consists of 13 residues. Trimming pared 3 bases from V and 0 bases from J, leaving 8 bases between. CDR1 and CDR2 (germline): SQVTM, ANQGSEA.

There are a few counts of this clonotype. This chain uses TRBV27 with TRBJ2-5, with D possibly TRBD2 on 7 matching bases. The J call could be wrong; TRBJ2-7 is a better fit for the DNA end. Germline V lookup: CDR1 MNHEY, CDR2 SMNVEV (reference sequence). The CDR3 spans 15 residues. Here the CDR3 reads CASSPREGGGDEQYF. The CDR3 DNA reads as TGTGCCAGCAGTCCCCGGGAAGGGGGAGGGGACGAGCAGTACTTC.

This chain connects TRBV5-1 to TRBJ2-3; possible D gene TRBD1, 5 bases. Per the germline V gene, CDR1 is SGHRS and CDR2 is YFSETQ. V dropped 2 bases and J dropped 5 bases, with 9 bases sitting between them. The CDR3 runs 13 residues. CDR3 sequence (DNA): TGCGCCAGCAGCTTAAGGGGTTTAGATACGCAGTATTTT. It yields the protein CASSLRGLDTQYF.

The chain uses TRBV7-2 and TRBJ2-4, with 7 bases matching TRBD1. Near its end, the DNA agrees better with TRBJ2-7, so the J call may be wrong. The V gene's germline CDR1 is SGHTA and CDR2 FQGNSA. The CDR3 extends over 14 amino acids. The CDR3 spells CASSPAGGQIEQYF. The CDR3 nucleotides are TGTGCCAGCAGTCCTGCAGGGGGTCAAATCGAGCAGTACTTC.

This clonotype was detected only a few times. CDR3 sequence: CASSQVEAIYSGYTF. DNA of the CDR3: TGTGCCAGCAGCCAAGTGGAAGCAATCTATTCTGGCTACACCTTC. The rearrangement joins TRBV3-1 to TRBJ1-2, with no clear D. V gave up 1 base and J gave up 7 bases, with 16 bases separating them. Germline V lookup: CDR1 LGHDT, CDR2 YNNKEL (reference sequence). CDR3 length equals 15 residues. Variable domain in full (rest from reference TRBV3-1 and TRBJ1-2): DTAVSQTPKYLVTQMGNDKSIKCEQNLGHDTMYWYKQDSKKFLKIMFSYNNKELIINETVPNRFSPKSPDKAHLNLHINSLELGDSAVYFCASSQVEAIYSGYTFGSGTRLTVV.

The chain joins TRBV7-6 to TRBJ2-5, with TRBD1 as a possible D gene (5 bases). V lost 0 bases, J lost 2 bases, and 10 bases lay in between. Germline V gene data show CDR1 as SGHVS and CDR2 as FNYEAQ. CDR3 size: 15 residues. The CDR3 protein is CASSLAGQIQETQYF. The CDR3 DNA reads as TGTGCCAGCAGCTTAGCCGGACAAATTCAAGAGACCCAGTACTTC.

This clonotype was observed a few times. The chain recombines TRBV10-3 with TRBJ2-6, with D possibly matching TRBD1 (6 bases). Germline CDR1 is ENHRY and CDR2 is SYGVKD. V lost 5 bases and J lost 0, with 14 bases in between. This CDR3 spans 17 amino acids. For the CDR3, the DNA is TGTGCCATCAGTCCCCGACAGGAAACCTCTGGGGCCAACGTCCTGACTTTC. It codes for CAISPRQETSGANVLTF.

This sequence joins TRBV5-6 and TRBJ2-4; 7 bases are a match to TRBD1. Germline values: CDR1 SGHDT, CDR2 YYEEEE. The trim removed 5 bases at V and 15 bases at J, leaving 17 bases unmatched. The CDR3 loop spans 14 amino acids. The CDR3 nucleotides are TGTGCCAGCAGTCTCCACAGGGGTATCTACGAGCGGTACTTC. Protein sequence: CASSLHRGIYERYF.

This clonotype occurred a few times. In nucleotides, the CDR3 is TGTGCCAGCAGTGACCCCTCAGAGGAGGTCGGCTACGAGCAGTACTTC. This sequence encodes CASSDPSEEVGYEQYF. V and J are TRBV25-1 and TRBJ2-7, with TRBD2 as a possible D gene (5 bases). V gave up 3 bases and J gave up 3 bases, with 18 bases separating them. Germline V CDR1 and CDR2: MGHDK, SYGVNS. This CDR3 region has 16 residues.

This chain connects TRBV4-2 to TRBJ2-1; D is perhaps TRBD2 (7 bases). CDR1 and CDR2 from the germline V gene are LGHNA and YNFKEQ. This CDR3 comprises 15 residues. Trimming took 1 base from V and 6 from J, leaving 13 bases between them. The CDR3 loop is CASSQGGGPANEQFF. The CDR3 bases are TGTGCCAGCAGCCAAGGCGGGGGCCCTGCCAATGAGCAGTTCTTC.

This chain links TRBV7-9 with TRBJ2-4; D possibly corresponds to TRBD1 (6 bases). Judging by the DNA end, TRBJ2-7 fits better; the J call may be wrong. This CDR3 comprises 15 residues. Germline V lookup: CDR1 SEHNR, CDR2 FQNEAQ (reference sequence). The CDR3 DNA is TGTGCCAGCAGCCCACCCGACAGGTTCCTCTACGAGCAGTACTTC. It codes for CASSPPDRFLYEQYF.

In its sample, this clonotype was seen a few times. V gene TRBV12-3 or TRBV12-4 combines with J gene TRBJ2-1; 10 bases match TRBD2. J was trimmed by 7 bases and V by 6 bases; bases with no gene match: 6. This CDR3 has 14 amino acids. For the CDR3, the DNA is TGTGCCAGCAGCCAGCGGGGGGGTGGGAATGAGCAGTTCTTC. This encodes CASSQRGGGNEQFF.

The chain employs TRBV20-1 and TRBJ1-2; no clear D gene. V was shortened by 4 bases and J by 0 bases, with 9 bases between the two germline ends. The CDR3 covers 13 residues. CDR1 is DFQATT, CDR2 SNEGSKA, per germline (reference sequence). The DNA of the CDR3 is TGCAGTGCTAACGGTGCAGCTAACTATGGCTACACCTTC. This gives the protein CSANGAANYGYTF.